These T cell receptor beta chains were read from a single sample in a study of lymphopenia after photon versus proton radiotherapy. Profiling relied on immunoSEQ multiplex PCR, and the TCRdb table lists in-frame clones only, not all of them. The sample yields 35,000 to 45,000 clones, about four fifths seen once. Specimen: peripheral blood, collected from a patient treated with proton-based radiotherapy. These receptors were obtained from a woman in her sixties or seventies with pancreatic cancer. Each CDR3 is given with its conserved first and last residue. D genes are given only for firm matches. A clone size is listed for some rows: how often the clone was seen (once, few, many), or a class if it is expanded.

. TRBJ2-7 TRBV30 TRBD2 CAWAGGPGDEQYF TGTGCCTGGGCGGGGGGACCGGGGGACGAGCAGTACTTC
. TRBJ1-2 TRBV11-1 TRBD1 CASSLAGGFGYTF TGTGCCAGCAGCCTGGCAGGGGGCTTTGGCTACACCTTC
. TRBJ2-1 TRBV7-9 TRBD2 CASSFYLGTSEISYNEQFF TGTGCCAGCAGCTTTTATCTTGGGACTAGCGAGATCTCCTACAATGAGCAGTTCTTC
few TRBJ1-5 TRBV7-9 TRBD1 CASSLGTGNQPQHF TGTGCCAGCAGTCTCGGGACAGGTAATCAGCCCCAGCATTTT
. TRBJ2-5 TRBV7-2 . CASSLVGEETQYF TGTGCCAGCAGCTTAGTGGGAGAAGAGACCCAGTACTTC
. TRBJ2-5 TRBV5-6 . CASSLAAAKKTQYF TGTGCCAGCAGCTTGGCCGCGGCAAAGAAGACCCAGTACTTC
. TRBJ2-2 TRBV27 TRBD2 CASSLGVGRASTGELFF TGTGCCAGCAGTTTAGGTGTGGGGAGGGCGAGCACCGGGGAGCTGTTTTTT
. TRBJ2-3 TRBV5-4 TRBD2 CASQIGGVRTDTQYF TGTGCCAGCCAGATCGGGGGGGTACGCACAGATACGCAGTATTTT
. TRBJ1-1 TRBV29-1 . CSVVQGRAEAFF TGCAGCGTTGTACAAGGTCGGGCTGAAGCTTTCTTT
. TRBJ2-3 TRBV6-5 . CASRSKDTQYF TGTGCCAGCAGGTCCAAAGATACGCAGTATTTT
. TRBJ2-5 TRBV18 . CASSPPKFRGETQYF TGTGCCAGCTCACCACCTAAATTTCGGGGAGAGACCCAGTACTTC
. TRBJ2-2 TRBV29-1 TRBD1 CSVVTGLNTGELFF TGCAGCGTTGTGACAGGGCTTAACACCGGGGAGCTGTTTTTT
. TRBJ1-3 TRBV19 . CASSGGGSRGTIYF TGTGCCAGTAGTGGTGGAGGGAGCCGTGGCACCATATATTTT
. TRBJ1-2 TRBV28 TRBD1 CASSLGGQGPYGYTF TGTGCCAGCAGTTTAGGGGGACAGGGGCCATATGGCTACACCTTC
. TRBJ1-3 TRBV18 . CASSESSGNTIYF TGTGCCAGCTCGGAGAGCTCTGGAAACACCATATATTTT
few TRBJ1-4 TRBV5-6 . CASSLGEGRGEKLFF TGTGCCAGCAGCTTGGGTGAGGGACGAGGCGAAAAACTGTTTTTT
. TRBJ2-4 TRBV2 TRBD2 CASSEAGTSGLAKNIQYF TGTGCCAGCAGTGAGGCCGGCACTAGCGGGCTGGCCAAAAACATTCAGTACTTC
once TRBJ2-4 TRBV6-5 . CASSYGSSLAKNIQYF TGTGCCAGCAGTTACGGGAGCAGTTTAGCCAAAAACATTCAGTACTTC
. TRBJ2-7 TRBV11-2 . CASSRRGFSYEQYF TGTGCCAGCAGCCGGCGGGGTTTCTCCTACGAGCAGTACTTC
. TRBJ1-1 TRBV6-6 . CASQDGQNTEAFF TGTGCCAGCCAGGACGGGCAGAACACTGAAGCTTTCTTT
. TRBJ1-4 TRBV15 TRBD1 CATSRGQGGSNEKLFF TGTGCCACCAGCAGAGGACAGGGTGGGTCTAATGAAAAACTGTTTTTT
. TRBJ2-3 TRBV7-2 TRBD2 CASSLAPAGGADTQYF TGTGCCAGCAGCTTAGCCCCAGCGGGAGGCGCAGATACGCAGTATTTT
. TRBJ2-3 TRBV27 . CASSLFGGRRSGDTQYF TGTGCCAGCAGTTTATTCGGGGGGCGCAGGTCAGGAGATACGCAGTATTTT
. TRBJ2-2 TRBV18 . CASSPQRGGNTGELFF TGTGCCAGCTCACCTCAGAGAGGGGGAAACACCGGGGAGCTGTTTTTT
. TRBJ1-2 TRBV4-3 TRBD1 CASSRTLTGTGLGGYTF TGCGCCAGCAGCCGAACACTTACCGGGACAGGGTTGGGCGGCTACACCTTC
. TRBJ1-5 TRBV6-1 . CASSTGKIQPQHF TGTGCCAGCAGTACCGGAAAGATTCAGCCCCAGCATTTT
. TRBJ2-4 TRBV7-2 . CASSLLTGGKNIQYF TGTGCCAGCAGCTTACTAACAGGAGGCAAAAACATTCAGTACTTC
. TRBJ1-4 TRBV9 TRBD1 CASSARGTTNEKLFF TGTGCCAGCAGCGCCAGGGGGACAACTAATGAAAAACTGTTTTTT
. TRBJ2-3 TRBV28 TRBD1 CASSSYRGQRTDTQYF TGTGCCAGCAGTTCATACAGGGGGCAGCGCACAGATACGCAGTATTTT
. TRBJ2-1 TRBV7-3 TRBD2 CASSLINAGGMANEQFF TGTGCCAGCAGCTTAATCAACGCGGGAGGAATGGCCAATGAGCAGTTCTTC
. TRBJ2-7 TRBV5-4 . CASSSPGISGEQYF TGTGCCAGCAGCTCCCCCGGTATATCCGGCGAGCAGTACTTC
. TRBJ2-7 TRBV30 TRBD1 CAWAGQGSEQYF TGTGCCTGGGCGGGACAGGGATCCGAGCAGTACTTC
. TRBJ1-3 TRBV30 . CAWSVQNTIYF TGTGCCTGGAGTGTACAAAACACCATATATTTT
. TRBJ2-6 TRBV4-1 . CASSQGASSGANVLTF TGCGCCAGCAGCCAAGGGGCCAGCTCTGGGGCCAACGTCCTGACTTTC
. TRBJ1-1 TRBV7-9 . CASSFGGQTEAFF TGTGCCAGCAGCTTTGGGGGGCAGACTGAAGCTTTCTTT
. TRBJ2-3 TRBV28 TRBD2 CASRRSGGPDTQYF TGTGCCAGCAGACGAAGCGGGGGCCCAGATACGCAGTATTTT
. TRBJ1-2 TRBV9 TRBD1 CASSPRDSGAYGYTF TGTGCCAGCAGCCCAAGGGACAGTGGGGCCTATGGCTACACCTTC
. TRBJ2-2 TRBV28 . CASRPGNTGELFF TGTGCCAGCAGACCAGGGAACACCGGGGAGCTGTTTTTT
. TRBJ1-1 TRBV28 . CASSLGGAGTEAFF TGTGCCAGCAGTTTAGGGGGGGCCGGCACTGAAGCTTTCTTT
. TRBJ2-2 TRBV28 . CASSFTSTGELFF TGTGCCAGCAGTTTCACCTCCACCGGGGAGCTGTTTTTT
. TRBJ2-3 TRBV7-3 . CASSLRQFTDTQYF TGTGCCAGCAGCTTAAGACAGTTCACAGATACGCAGTATTTT
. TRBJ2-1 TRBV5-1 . CASSLAFPEQFF TGCGCCAGCAGCTTGGCGTTCCCTGAGCAGTTCTTC
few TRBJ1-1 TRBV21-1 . CASSKAQLNTEAFF TGTGCCAGCAGCAAAGCACAGCTAAACACTGAAGCTTTCTTT
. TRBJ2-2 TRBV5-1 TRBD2 CASQSTSGSSGELFF TGCGCCAGCCAATCGACTAGCGGGAGTTCCGGGGAGCTGTTTTTT
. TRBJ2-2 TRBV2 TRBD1 CASSAVGGAGGELFF TGTGCCAGCAGTGCGGTAGGGGGCGCAGGCGGGGAGCTGTTTTTT
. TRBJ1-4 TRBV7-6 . CASSGHVGKLFF TGTGCCAGCAGTGGTCATGTTGGAAAACTGTTTTTT
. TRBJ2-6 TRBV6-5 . CASSFSLQSGANVLTF TGTGCCAGCAGTTTTTCGCTCCAATCTGGGGCCAACGTCCTGACTTTC
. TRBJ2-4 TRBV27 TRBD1 CASSSRGQLIAKNIQYF TGTGCCAGCAGTTCTAGGGGGCAGCTTATAGCCAAAAACATTCAGTACTTC
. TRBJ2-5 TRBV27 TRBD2 CASRTGLAGGETQYF TGTGCCAGCAGAACGGGACTAGCGGGAGGAGAGACCCAGTACTTC
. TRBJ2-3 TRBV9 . CASSVVGGEGPDTQYF TGTGCCAGCAGCGTAGTTGGCGGAGAGGGGCCAGATACGCAGTATTTT
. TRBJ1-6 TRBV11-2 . CASSLGGASYNSPLHF TGTGCCAGCAGCTTAGGGGGGGCCTCCTATAATTCACCCCTCCACTTT
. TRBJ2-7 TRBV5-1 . CASSITGTTYEQYF TGCGCCAGCAGCATCACCGGGACAACCTACGAGCAGTACTTC
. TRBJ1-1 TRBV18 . CASSPGVNTEAFF TGTGCCAGCTCACCCGGGGTGAACACTGAAGCTTTCTTT
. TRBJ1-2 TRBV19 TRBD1 CASSAPQGYGYTF TGTGCCAGTAGCGCGCCACAGGGGTATGGCTACACCTTC
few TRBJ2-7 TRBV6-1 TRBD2 CASWAGTSVYEQYF TGTGCCAGCTGGGCGGGGACTAGCGTCTACGAGCAGTACTTC